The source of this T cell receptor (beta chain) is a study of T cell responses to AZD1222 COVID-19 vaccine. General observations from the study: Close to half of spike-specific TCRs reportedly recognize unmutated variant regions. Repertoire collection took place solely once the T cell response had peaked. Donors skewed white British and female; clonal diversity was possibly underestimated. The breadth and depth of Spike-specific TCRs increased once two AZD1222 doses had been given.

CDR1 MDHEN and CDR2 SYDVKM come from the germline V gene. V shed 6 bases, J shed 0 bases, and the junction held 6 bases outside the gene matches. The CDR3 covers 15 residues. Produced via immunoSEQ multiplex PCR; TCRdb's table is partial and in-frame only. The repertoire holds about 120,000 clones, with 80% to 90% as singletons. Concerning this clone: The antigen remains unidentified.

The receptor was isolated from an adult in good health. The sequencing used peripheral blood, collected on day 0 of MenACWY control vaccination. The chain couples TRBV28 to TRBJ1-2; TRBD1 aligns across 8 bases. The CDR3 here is CASRTGTGSNYGYTF. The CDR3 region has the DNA TGTGCCAGCAGGACCGGGACAGGCTCTAACTATGGCTACACCTTC.